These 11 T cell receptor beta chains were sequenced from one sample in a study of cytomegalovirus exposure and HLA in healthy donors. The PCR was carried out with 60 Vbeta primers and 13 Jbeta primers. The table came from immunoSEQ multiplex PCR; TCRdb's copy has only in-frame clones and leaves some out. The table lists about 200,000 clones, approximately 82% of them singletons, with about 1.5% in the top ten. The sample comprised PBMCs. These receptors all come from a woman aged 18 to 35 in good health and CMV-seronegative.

CDR3: CASSETSGILLLDEQYF. DNA for the CDR3: TGTGCCAGCAGCGAAACTAGCGGGATTCTGTTATTGGACGAGCAGTACTTC. This chain connects TRBV14 to TRBJ2-7; TRBD2 matches at 10 bases. The V and J ends lost 5 bases and 5 bases, in that order; junction bases with no gene match: 15. In germline, CDR1 is SGHDN, CDR2 FVKESK. The CDR3 sequence is 17 residues long.

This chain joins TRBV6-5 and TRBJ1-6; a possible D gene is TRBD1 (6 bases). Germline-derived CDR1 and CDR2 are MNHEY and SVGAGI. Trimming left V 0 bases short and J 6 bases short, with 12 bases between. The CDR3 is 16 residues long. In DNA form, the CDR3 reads TGTGCCAGCAGTTACTCGAGTCAGGGGAGTAATTCACCCCTCCACTTT. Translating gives CASSYSSQGSNSPLHF.

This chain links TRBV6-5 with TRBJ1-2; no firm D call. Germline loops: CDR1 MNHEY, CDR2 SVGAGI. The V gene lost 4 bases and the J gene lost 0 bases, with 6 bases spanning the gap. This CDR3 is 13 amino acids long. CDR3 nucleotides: TGTGCCAGCAGTTCGCAGTCTAACTATGGCTACACCTTC. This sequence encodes CASSSQSNYGYTF.

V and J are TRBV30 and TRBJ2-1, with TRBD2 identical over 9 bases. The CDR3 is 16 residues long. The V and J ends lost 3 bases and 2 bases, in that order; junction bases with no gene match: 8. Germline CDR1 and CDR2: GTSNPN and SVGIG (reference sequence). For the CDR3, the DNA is TGTGCCTGGAGCCCCGGGACTAGCCCAACCTACAATGAGCAGTTCTTC. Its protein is CAWSPGTSPTYNEQFF.

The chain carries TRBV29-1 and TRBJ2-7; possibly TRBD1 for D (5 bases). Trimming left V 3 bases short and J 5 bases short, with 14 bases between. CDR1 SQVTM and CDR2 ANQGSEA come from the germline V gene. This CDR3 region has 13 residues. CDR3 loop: CSVEVGHFNEQYF. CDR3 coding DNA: TGCAGCGTTGAGGTTGGACACTTCAACGAGCAGTACTTC.

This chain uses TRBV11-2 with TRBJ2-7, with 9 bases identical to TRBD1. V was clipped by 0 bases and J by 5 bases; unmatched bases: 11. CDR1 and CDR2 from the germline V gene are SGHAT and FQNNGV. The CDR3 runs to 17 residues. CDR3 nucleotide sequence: TGTGCCAGCAGCTTAGATTCGGATCCGGGACAGGGCAACGAGCAGTACGTC. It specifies CASSLDSDPGQGNEQYV.

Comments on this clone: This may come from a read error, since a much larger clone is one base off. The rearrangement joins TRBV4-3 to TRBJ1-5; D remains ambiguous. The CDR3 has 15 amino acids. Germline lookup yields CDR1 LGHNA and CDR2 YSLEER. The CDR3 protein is CASNQDPHSNQPQHF. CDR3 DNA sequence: TGCGCCAGCAACCAAGATCCCCATAGCAATCAGCCCCAGCATTTT.

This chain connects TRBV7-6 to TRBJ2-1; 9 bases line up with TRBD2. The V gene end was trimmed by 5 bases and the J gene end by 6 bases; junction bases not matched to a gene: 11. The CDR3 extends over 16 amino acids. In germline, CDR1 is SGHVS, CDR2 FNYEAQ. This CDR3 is CASSPPPGLALNEQFF. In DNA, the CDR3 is TGTGCCAGCAGCCCCCCCCCGGGACTAGCCCTCAATGAGCAGTTCTTC.

CDR3 residues: CASSQESSGSSYNEQFF. CDR3 bases: TGCGCCAGCAGCCAAGAATCTAGCGGGAGCTCCTACAATGAGCAGTTCTTC. The genes are TRBV4-3 and TRBJ2-1, with 10 bases lining up with TRBD2. CDR1 is LGHNA and CDR2 is YSLEER in the germline V gene. V shed 0 bases, J shed 0 bases, and the junction held 2 bases outside the gene matches. The CDR3 is 17 residues long.

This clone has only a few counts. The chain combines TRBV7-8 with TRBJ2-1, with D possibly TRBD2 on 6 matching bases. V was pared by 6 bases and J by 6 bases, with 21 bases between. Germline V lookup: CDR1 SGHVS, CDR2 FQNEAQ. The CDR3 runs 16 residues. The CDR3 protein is CASSIRGGRVGNEQFF. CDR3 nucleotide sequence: TGTGCCAGCAGTATACGGGGAGGAAGGGTGGGCAATGAGCAGTTCTTC.

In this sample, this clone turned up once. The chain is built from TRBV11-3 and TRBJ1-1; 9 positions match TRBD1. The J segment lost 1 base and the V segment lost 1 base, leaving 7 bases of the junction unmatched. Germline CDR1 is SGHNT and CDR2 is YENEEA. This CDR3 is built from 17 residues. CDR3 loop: CASSLGGLGQGNTEAFF. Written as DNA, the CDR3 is TGTGCCAGCAGCTTAGGCGGTCTGGGACAGGGGAACACTGAAGCTTTCTTT.